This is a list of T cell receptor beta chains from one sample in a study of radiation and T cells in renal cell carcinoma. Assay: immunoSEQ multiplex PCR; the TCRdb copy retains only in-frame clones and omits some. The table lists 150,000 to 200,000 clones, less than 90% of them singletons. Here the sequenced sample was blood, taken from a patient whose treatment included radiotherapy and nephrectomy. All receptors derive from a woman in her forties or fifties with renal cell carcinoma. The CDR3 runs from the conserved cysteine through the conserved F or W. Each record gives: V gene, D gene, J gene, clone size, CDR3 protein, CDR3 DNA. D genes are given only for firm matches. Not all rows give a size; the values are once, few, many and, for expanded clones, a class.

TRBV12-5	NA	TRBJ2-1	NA	CASGLGRGGVYNEQFF	TGTGCTAGTGGTTTGGGCCGAGGTGGAGTCTACAATGAGCAGTTCTTC
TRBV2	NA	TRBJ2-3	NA	CASTGLEGTDTQYF	TGTGCCAGCACGGGTCTAGAGGGGACAGATACGCAGTATTTT
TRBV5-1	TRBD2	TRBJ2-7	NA	CASSLDRGGPEQYF	TGCGCCAGCAGCTTGGACCGGGGGGGCCCCGAGCAGTACTTC
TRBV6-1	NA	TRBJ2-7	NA	CASSEPETGNHEQYF	TGTGCCAGCAGTGAGCCCGAGACAGGTAACCACGAGCAGTACTTC
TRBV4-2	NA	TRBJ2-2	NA	CASSQDGAGTGELFF	TGTGCCAGCAGCCAAGATGGTGCGGGGACCGGGGAGCTGTTTTTT
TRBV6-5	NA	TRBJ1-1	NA	CASSYPITGSRTEAFF	TGTGCCAGCAGTTATCCGATCACAGGGTCTCGGACTGAAGCTTTCTTT
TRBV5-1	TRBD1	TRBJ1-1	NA	CASRRDRVSEAFF	TGCGCCAGCAGGAGGGACAGGGTTTCTGAAGCTTTCTTT
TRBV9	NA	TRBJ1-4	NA	CASSVGGENEKLFF	TGTGCCAGCAGCGTAGGAGGTGAGAATGAAAAACTGTTTTTT
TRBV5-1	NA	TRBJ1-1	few	CASSLGTETEAFF	TGCGCCAGCAGCTTGGGGACAGAGACTGAAGCTTTCTTT
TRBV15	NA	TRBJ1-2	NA	CATSRDLASPNYGYTF	TGTGCCACCAGCAGAGATTTAGCCTCCCCTAACTATGGCTACACCTTC
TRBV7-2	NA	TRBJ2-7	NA	CASSPTGTSAYEQYF	TGTGCCAGCAGCCCCACAGGGACCTCCGCCTACGAGCAGTACTTC
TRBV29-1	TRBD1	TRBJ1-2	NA	CSVEGAGKHGYTF	TGCAGCGTCGAGGGGGCTGGAAAACATGGCTACACCTTC
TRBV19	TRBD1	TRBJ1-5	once	CASSISDRGPGDQPQHF	TGTGCCAGTAGTATTAGCGACAGGGGGCCGGGGGATCAGCCCCAGCATTTT
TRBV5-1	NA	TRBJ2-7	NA	CASSSWDEQYF	TGCGCCAGCAGCTCTTGGGACGAGCAGTACTTC
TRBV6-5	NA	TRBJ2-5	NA	CASSYLKTQYF	TGTGCCAGCAGTTACCTGAAGACCCAGTACTTC
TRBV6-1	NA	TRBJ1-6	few	CASSETVPNSPLHF	TGTGCCAGCAGTGAAACAGTCCCAAATTCACCCCTCCACTTT
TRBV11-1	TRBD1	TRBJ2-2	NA	CASSSQQGTGTGELFF	TGTGCCAGCAGCTCCCAACAGGGGACAGGGACCGGGGAGCTGTTTTTT
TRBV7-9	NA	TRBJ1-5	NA	CASSFPGQGQPQHF	TGTGCCAGCAGCTTCCCAGGGCAGGGGCAGCCCCAGCATTTT
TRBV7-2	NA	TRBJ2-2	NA	CASSLVSTGELFF	TGTGCCAGCAGCTTAGTTTCCACCGGGGAGCTGTTTTTT
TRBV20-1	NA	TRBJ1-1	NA	CSVRQAEAFF	TGCAGTGTTCGACAGGCTGAAGCTTTCTTT
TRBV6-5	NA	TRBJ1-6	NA	CASNPGTGFSWALHF	TGTGCCAGCAACCCCGGGACCGGCTTTTCTTGGGCCCTCCACTTT
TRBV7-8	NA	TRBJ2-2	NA	CASSLGTPLRTGELFF	TGTGCCAGCAGCTTAGGAACTCCCCTGAGAACCGGGGAGCTGTTTTTT
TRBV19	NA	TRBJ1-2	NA	CASSGRGGRLNIDYGYTF	TGTGCCAGTAGTGGAAGGGGGGGCCGCCTAAACATCGACTATGGCTACACCTTC
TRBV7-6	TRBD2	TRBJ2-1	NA	CASSRTGTSSYNEQFF	TGTGCCAGCAGCCGGACCGGGACTAGCTCCTACAATGAGCAGTTCTTC
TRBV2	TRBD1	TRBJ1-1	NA	CASSYGQGGTEAFF	TGTGCCAGCAGTTATGGACAGGGCGGCACTGAAGCTTTCTTT
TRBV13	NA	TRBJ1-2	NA	CASSQGGYRGYTF	TGTGCCAGCAGCCAAGGGGGTTATCGAGGCTACACCTTC
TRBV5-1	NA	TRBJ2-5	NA	CASSLATFQETQYF	TGCGCCAGCAGCTTGGCGACATTCCAAGAGACCCAGTACTTC
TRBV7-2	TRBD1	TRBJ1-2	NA	CASRGQGLSYGYTF	TGTGCCAGCAGAGGACAGGGCCTAAGCTATGGCTACACCTTC
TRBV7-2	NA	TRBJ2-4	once	CASSLAGGGNIQYF	TGTGCCAGCAGCTTGGCAGGGGGAGGGAACATTCAGTACTTC
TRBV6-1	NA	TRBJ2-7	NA	CASNGGLHYEQYF	TGTGCCAGCAACGGGGGGCTCCACTACGAGCAGTACTTC
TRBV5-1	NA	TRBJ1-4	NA	CASSPGRADYNEKLFF	TGCGCCAGCAGCCCGGGACGGGCCGACTATAATGAAAAACTGTTTTTT
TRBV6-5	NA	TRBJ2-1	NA	CASSYSRRGANNEQFF	TGTGCCAGCAGTTACTCGCGCAGGGGCGCTAACAATGAGCAGTTCTTC
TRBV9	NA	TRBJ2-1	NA	CASSLIHTNEQFF	TGTGCCAGCAGCCTGATACATACCAATGAGCAGTTCTTC
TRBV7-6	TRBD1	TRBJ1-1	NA	CASSPPTGAQAFF	TGTGCCAGCAGCCCACCCACAGGGGCTCAAGCTTTCTTT
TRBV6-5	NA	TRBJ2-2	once	CASTRQLNTGELFF	TGTGCCAGCACAAGACAGTTAAACACCGGGGAGCTGTTTTTT
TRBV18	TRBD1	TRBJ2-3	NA	CASSRDRDLTDTQYF	TGTGCCAGCTCACGAGACAGGGACCTCACAGATACGCAGTATTTT
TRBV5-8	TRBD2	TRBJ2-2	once	CASSLFLGTSDHGELFF	TGTGCCAGCAGCTTGTTTTTAGGGACTAGCGATCACGGGGAGCTGTTTTTT
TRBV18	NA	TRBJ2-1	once	CASSEKTGSNEQFF	TGTGCCAGCTCAGAAAAAACAGGGTCCAATGAGCAGTTCTTC
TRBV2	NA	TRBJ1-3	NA	CASSGLDRHSGNTIYF	TGTGCCAGCAGCGGATTGGACCGTCACTCTGGAAACACCATATATTTT
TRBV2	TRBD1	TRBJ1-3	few	CASSATGVGNTIYF	TGTGCCAGCAGTGCGACAGGGGTTGGAAACACCATATATTTT
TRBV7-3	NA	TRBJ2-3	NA	CASSSRGTDTQYF	TGTGCCAGCAGCTCCCGGGGGACAGATACGCAGTATTTT
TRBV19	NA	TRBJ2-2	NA	CASSTSQIGAGELFF	TGTGCCAGTAGTACCTCGCAAATTGGCGCCGGGGAGCTGTTTTTT
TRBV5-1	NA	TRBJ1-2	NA	CASSGNPDGQNYGYTF	TGCGCCAGCAGCGGCAACCCTGACGGCCAAAACTATGGCTACACCTTC
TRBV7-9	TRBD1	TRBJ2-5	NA	CASSPTGAGQETQYF	TGTGCCAGCAGCCCGACAGGGGCCGGCCAAGAGACCCAGTACTTC
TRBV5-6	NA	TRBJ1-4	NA	CASGLQGGTNEKLFF	TGTGCCAGCGGTTTACAGGGAGGGACTAATGAAAAACTGTTTTTT
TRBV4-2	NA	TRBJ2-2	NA	CASSQDSQGGAWTGELFF	TGTGCCAGCAGCCAAGATAGTCAAGGGGGGGCGTGGACCGGGGAGCTGTTTTTT
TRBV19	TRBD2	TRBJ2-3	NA	CASSIARTSGGHTQYF	TGTGCCAGTAGTATAGCCCGGACTAGCGGGGGCCATACGCAGTATTTT
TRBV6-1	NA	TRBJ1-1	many	CASSEPGGLGNTEAFF	TGTGCCAGCAGTGAACCCGGGGGCTTGGGGAACACTGAAGCTTTCTTT
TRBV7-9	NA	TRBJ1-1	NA	CASSYSRGPEAFF	TGTGCCAGCAGTTACAGCAGGGGCCCTGAAGCTTTCTTT
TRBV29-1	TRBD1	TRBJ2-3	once	CSVGGQGQDTQYF	TGCAGCGTTGGCGGACAGGGGCAAGATACGCAGTATTTT
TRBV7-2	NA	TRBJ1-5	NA	CASSLGGWSNQPQHF	TGTGCCAGCAGCTTAGGGGGATGGAGCAATCAGCCCCAGCATTTT
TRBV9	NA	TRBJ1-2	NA	CASSAAGTRKNHGYTF	TGTGCCAGCAGCGCCGCCGGGACAAGGAAAAACCATGGCTACACCTTC
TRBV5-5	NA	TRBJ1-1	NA	CASGRGGRTEAFF	TGTGCCAGCGGGCGAGGAGGTAGGACTGAAGCTTTCTTT